This T cell receptor (beta chain) was sequenced in a study of PD-L1 blockade in urothelial cancer. Background on the study: The authors examined blood 3 weeks (second dose) and 6 weeks after treatment start. The median T cell count in blood samples was about 140,000.

The germline CDR1 and CDR2 sequences are MDHEN and SYDVKM. V was trimmed by 2 bases and J by 2 bases, leaving 9 bases between them. This CDR3 has 14 amino acids. Spiking each PCR with synthetic TCR analog templates was performed. Generated by immunoSEQ multiplex PCR, the TCRdb table keeps only in-frame clones and is missing some. The sample yields 15,000 to 20,000 clones, approximately 90% seen once. The sample's time point: pretreatment peripheral blood. The starting material was PBMCs, obtained around atezolizumab (anti-PD-L1) treatment. The rearrangement uses TRBV28 and TRBJ1-2; D unresolved. The TCR originated in a man aged 70-80 years with urothelial cancer. CDR3 in amino acids: CASSLGVKNYGYTF. CDR3 nucleotide sequence: TGTGCCAGCAGTTTAGGAGTCAAAAACTATGGCTACACCTTC.